A selection of T cell receptor beta chains follows, all from one sample in a study of cytomegalovirus exposure and HLA in healthy donors. The data were produced by immunoSEQ multiplex PCR, yet TCRdb's version contains in-frame clones alone and is incomplete. The table records about 190,000 clones, approximately 81% of them present only once. Sequencing used PBMCs. Receptor source: a boy between 5 and 17 years old in good health and CMV-seronegative. Each CDR3 is given with its conserved first and last residue. Fields, in order: V gene, D gene, CDR3 length, J gene, clone size, CDR3 DNA, CDR3 protein. The D gene is left open where the match is weak. Clone size is stated in some rows and not others, as once, few, many or a class when expanded.

V: TRBV5-1; D: NA; length: 16; J: TRBJ1-3; size: NA; DNA: TGCGCCAGCAGCTTGGCACAGGGATTCTCTGGAAACACCATATATTTT; CDR3: CASSLAQGFSGNTIYF
V: TRBV2; D: TRBD1; length: 13; J: TRBJ2-7; size: NA; DNA: TGTGCCAGCAGTAGACAGGGCTCCTACGAGCAGTACTTC; CDR3: CASSRQGSYEQYF
V: TRBV6-5; D: NA; length: 14; J: TRBJ1-1; size: once; DNA: TGTGCCAGCAGTTACGTTGGGGGCAAAAGTAGGGCTTTCTTT; CDR3: CASSYVGGKSRAFF
V: TRBV13; D: NA; length: 14; J: TRBJ1-1; size: NA; DNA: TGTGCCAGCAGTTTGGCGGCGCGGGCCACTGAAGCTTTCTTT; CDR3: CASSLAARATEAFF
V: TRBV4-1; D: NA; length: 15; J: TRBJ1-5; size: NA; DNA: TGCGCCAGCAGCCAAGTCCCTGGGAGAAATCAGCCCCAGCATTTT; CDR3: CASSQVPGRNQPQHF
V: TRBV5-1; D: NA; length: 11; J: TRBJ2-7; size: NA; DNA: TGCGCCAGCAGCTCCTTATACGAGCAGTACTTC; CDR3: CASSSLYEQYF
V: TRBV4-2; D: NA; length: 16; J: TRBJ1-2; size: few; DNA: TGTGCCAGCAGCCAAGACGGACAGACTACTCTCTATGGCTACACCTTC; CDR3: CASSQDGQTTLYGYTF
V: TRBV7-9; D: TRBD1; length: 15; J: TRBJ2-1; size: NA; DNA: TGTGCCAGCAGCTTAGAGGGACAGGGACGGAATGAGCAGTTCTTC; CDR3: CASSLEGQGRNEQFF
V: TRBV2; D: NA; length: 17; J: TRBJ2-3; size: NA; DNA: TGTGCCAGCAGGATTCCACCGACAGCGACGAGCACAGATACGCAGTATTTT; CDR3: CASRIPPTATSTDTQYF
V: TRBV2; D: NA; length: 13; J: TRBJ2-6; size: NA; DNA: TGTGCCAGCAGACAGGGTGGGGCCAACGTCCTGACTTTC; CDR3: CASRQGGANVLTF
V: TRBV5-1; D: NA; length: 18; J: TRBJ2-1; size: NA; DNA: TGCGCCAGCAGCCCCGCCTTTGCGGCGGGGCAATACTACAATGAGCAGTTCTTC; CDR3: CASSPAFAAGQYYNEQFF
V: TRBV6-4; D: NA; length: 13; J: TRBJ1-1; size: NA; DNA: TGTGCCAGCAGCCGACAGCTGAACACTGAAGCTTTCTTT; CDR3: CASSRQLNTEAFF
V: TRBV2; D: NA; length: 15; J: TRBJ2-1; size: few; DNA: TGTGCCAGCAGTGTACGACAGCGATCCTACAATGAGCAGTTCTTC; CDR3: CASSVRQRSYNEQFF
V: TRBV29-1; D: NA; length: 14; J: TRBJ2-5; size: NA; DNA: TGCAGCGTTGACCGTTTTTTAGGGGCGGAGACCCAGTACTTC; CDR3: CSVDRFLGAETQYF
V: TRBV6-5; D: NA; length: 15; J: TRBJ1-1; size: NA; DNA: TGTGCCAGCATTATTTCGTCGGGGGGATCCACTGAAGCTTTCTTT; CDR3: CASIISSGGSTEAFF
V: TRBV6-1; D: NA; length: 14; J: TRBJ1-1; size: NA; DNA: TGTGCCAGCACTGTGACTGGTGGTGGGACTGAAGCTTTCTTT; CDR3: CASTVTGGGTEAFF
V: TRBV6-1; D: NA; length: 15; J: TRBJ1-6; size: NA; DNA: TGTGCCAGCAGGTCCCGTTCAGATCCTAATTCACCCCTCCACTTT; CDR3: CASRSRSDPNSPLHF
V: TRBV5-4; D: NA; length: 15; J: TRBJ1-1; size: few; DNA: TGTGCCAGCAGCTCGTACAGGGACCGCAGCACTGAAGCTTTCTTT; CDR3: CASSSYRDRSTEAFF
V: TRBV7-2; D: NA; length: 16; J: TRBJ1-6; size: NA; DNA: TGTGCCAGCAGCTTAGATGGACGGGGGGCTCATTCACCCCTCCACTTT; CDR3: CASSLDGRGAHSPLHF
V: TRBV4-1; D: NA; length: 13; J: TRBJ2-7; size: NA; DNA: TGCGCCAGCAGCCAAGTAAAGGGGTACGAGCAGTACTTC; CDR3: CASSQVKGYEQYF
V: TRBV16; D: NA; length: 15; J: TRBJ1-3; size: once; DNA: TGTGCCAGCAGCCAATTTCACAGGGAAAGAAACACCATATATTTT; CDR3: CASSQFHRERNTIYF
V: TRBV30; D: NA; length: 11; J: TRBJ2-5; size: NA; DNA: TGTGCCTGGAGTAGCGCTGAGACCCAGTACTTC; CDR3: CAWSSAETQYF
V: TRBV9; D: NA; length: 16; J: TRBJ1-1; size: NA; DNA: TGTGCCAGCAGCGCGGGGGGCGGGGACATGAACACTGAAGCTTTCTTT; CDR3: CASSAGGGDMNTEAFF
V: TRBV2; D: TRBD2; length: 21; J: TRBJ2-1; size: NA; DNA: TGTGCCAGCAGTGTTAATAGCGGGGGGCCCCCGAGCGGGAGCTCCTACAATGAGCAGTTCTTC; CDR3: CASSVNSGGPPSGSSYNEQFF
V: TRBV6-5; D: TRBD1; length: 14; J: TRBJ2-1; size: NA; DNA: TGTGCCAGTTCGATCGGGACAGGGACTAATGAGCAGTTCTTC; CDR3: CASSIGTGTNEQFF
V: TRBV27; D: TRBD2; length: 17; J: TRBJ2-6; size: once; DNA: TGTGCCAGCAGGGGAGGGACCCACTTAACTGGGGCCAACGTCCTGACTTTC; CDR3: CASRGGTHLTGANVLTF
V: TRBV30; D: NA; length: 15; J: TRBJ1-5; size: NA; DNA: TGTGCCTGGAGTCCCCCGTCTGTTTTAAATCAGCCCCAGCATTTT; CDR3: CAWSPPSVLNQPQHF
V: TRBV19; D: NA; length: 15; J: TRBJ1-4; size: NA; DNA: TGTGCCAGTAGTATTAGCAGGGCAACTAATGAAAAACTGTTTTTT; CDR3: CASSISRATNEKLFF
V: TRBV10-3; D: TRBD1; length: 17; J: TRBJ2-7; size: NA; DNA: TGTGCCATCAGTGAAGGGGACAGGGGACGGCCCCCTACGAAGCAGTACTTC; CDR3: CAISEGDRGRPPTKQYF
V: TRBV11-2; D: TRBD1; length: 15; J: TRBJ2-5; size: NA; DNA: TGTGCCAGCAGCCTAGGACAGGGGGACATGGAGACCCAGTACTTC; CDR3: CASSLGQGDMETQYF
V: TRBV5-1; D: NA; length: 13; J: TRBJ1-3; size: NA; DNA: TGCGCCAGCAGCTTGGAGCCTGGAAACACCATATATTTT; CDR3: CASSLEPGNTIYF
V: TRBV6-5; D: NA; length: 14; J: TRBJ2-1; size: NA; DNA: TGTGCCAGCAGTTACCCCGGGTTATACAATGAGCAGTTCTTC; CDR3: CASSYPGLYNEQFF
V: TRBV2; D: TRBD1; length: 13; J: TRBJ2-7; size: NA; DNA: TGTGCCAGCAGCGAGACAGGGGCCTACGAGCAGTACTTC; CDR3: CASSETGAYEQYF
V: TRBV5-4; D: TRBD1; length: 15; J: TRBJ1-3; size: NA; DNA: TGTGCCAGCAGCCGGGACAGGGGGCCTGGAAACACCATATATTTT; CDR3: CASSRDRGPGNTIYF
V: TRBV7-8; D: NA; length: 16; J: TRBJ1-5; size: NA; DNA: TGTGCCAGCAGCCGCTGGCAGGGGCGTAGCAATCAGCCCCAGCATTTT; CDR3: CASSRWQGRSNQPQHF
V: TRBV30; D: NA; length: 14; J: TRBJ2-7; size: NA; DNA: TGTGCCTGGAGTGTACTCCTACCGCCTACGGAGCAGTACTTC; CDR3: CAWSVLLPPTEQYF
V: TRBV6-5; D: TRBD1; length: 14; J: TRBJ1-5; size: few; DNA: TGTGCCAGCCGGGACAGTGATAGCAATCAGCCCCAGCATTTT; CDR3: CASRDSDSNQPQHF
V: TRBV9; D: NA; length: 16; J: TRBJ2-7; size: NA; DNA: TGTGCCAGCAGCCTCCAAACAGGGGCCCCGGGGGTCGAGCAGTACTTC; CDR3: CASSLQTGAPGVEQYF
V: TRBV19; D: NA; length: 13; J: TRBJ1-2; size: NA; DNA: TGTGCCAGTAGTATGGGGCAGCACTATGGCTACACCTTC; CDR3: CASSMGQHYGYTF
V: TRBV23-1; D: NA; length: 15; J: TRBJ2-1; size: NA; DNA: TGCGCCAGCAGTCAAGTACGATCCACCTGCGATGAGCAGTTCTTC; CDR3: CASSQVRSTCDEQFF
V: TRBV9; D: NA; length: 14; J: TRBJ2-2; size: NA; DNA: TGTGCCAGCAGTGCCAGACAGGCCACCGGGGAGCTGTTTTTT; CDR3: CASSARQATGELFF
V: TRBV5-4; D: NA; length: 12; J: TRBJ2-1; size: NA; DNA: TGTGCCAGCAGCGTGAAGCCCGAGGAGCAGTTCTTC; CDR3: CASSVKPEEQFF
V: TRBV21-1; D: NA; length: 16; J: TRBJ2-3; size: NA; DNA: TGTGCCAGCAGTCCCGGGACTAGCGGTAGAACAGATACGCAGTATTTT; CDR3: CASSPGTSGRTDTQYF
V: TRBV29-1; D: TRBD1; length: 12; J: TRBJ1-1; size: NA; DNA: TGCAGCGCCCGACAGGGCGCCACTGAAGCTTTCTTT; CDR3: CSARQGATEAFF
V: TRBV10-3; D: NA; length: 15; J: TRBJ1-5; size: once; DNA: TGTGCCATCAGTGACGGTGAGTTTAGCAATCAGCCCCAGCATTTT; CDR3: CAISDGEFSNQPQHF
V: TRBV9; D: NA; length: 20; J: TRBJ1-2; size: NA; DNA: TGTGCCAGCAGCGTAGAGAAAGAGGGGGTAGTTCAGGGTTTCGGGTATGGCTACACCTTC; CDR3: CASSVEKEGVVQGFGYGYTF
V: TRBV5-5; D: NA; length: 14; J: TRBJ1-3; size: once; DNA: TGTGCCAGCACCATACTGCCCTCTGGAAACACCATATATTTT; CDR3: CASTILPSGNTIYF
V: TRBV9; D: NA; length: 12; J: TRBJ1-2; size: once; DNA: TGTGCCAGCGGGGCCAGGGCCTATGGCTACACCTTC; CDR3: CASGARAYGYTF
V: TRBV9; D: NA; length: 13; J: TRBJ2-2; size: NA; DNA: TGTGCCAGCAGCGCCAACAGGCCCGGGGAGCTGTTTTTT; CDR3: CASSANRPGELFF
V: TRBV11-2; D: TRBD2; length: 13; J: TRBJ2-7; size: NA; DNA: TGTGCCAGCAGCCGGGACTACCCCTACGAGCAGTACTTC; CDR3: CASSRDYPYEQYF
V: TRBV7-2; D: NA; length: 11; J: TRBJ2-7; size: few; DNA: TGTGCCAGCAGCTCCACCTACGAGCAGTACTTC; CDR3: CASSSTYEQYF
V: TRBV6-6; D: NA; length: 12; J: TRBJ1-2; size: NA; DNA: TGTGCCAGCAGAGACAGTAACTATGGCTACACCTTC; CDR3: CASRDSNYGYTF
V: TRBV5-4; D: TRBD2; length: 14; J: TRBJ2-7; size: once; DNA: TGTGCCAGCAGCTTGGGCGGGAGAATTTCCGAGCAGTACTTC; CDR3: CASSLGGRISEQYF